Following are 28 T cell receptor beta chains from one sample sequenced in a study of T cells in Graves' hyperthyroidism and ophthalmopathy. Amplification targeted TCR beta CDR3 regions from RNA transcripts. Researchers ran a first-round RT-PCR on the TCR CDR3 using the HTBI primer set. TCRdb reanalysed the multiplex PCR reads using MiXCR and keeps one entry per CDR3 protein. The sample carries a few hundred thousand distinct CDR3 sequences, around a sixth recorded once. The sequenced sample was blood. The receptors stem from a woman in her twenties or thirties with Graves' hyperthyroidism.

This clonotype has a count of ten or more. The chain joins TRBV6-1 to TRBJ2-3; D not resolved. This CDR3 contains 14 residues. The germline V gene encodes CDR1 MNHNS and CDR2 SASEGT. Trimming shortened V by 5 bases and J by 2 bases, and 11 bases separated the two germline ends. The CDR3: CASSSRQDTDTQYF. The CDR3 region has the DNA TGTGCCAGCAGTTCCCGACAAGACACAGATACGCAGTATTTT.

For this clonotype: A much larger clone differs by one base, so this may be a read error. The rearrangement uses TRBV27 and TRBJ2-1; 8 bases are a match to TRBD1. Gene TRBJ2-7 matches the end of the DNA better, so the J call may be wrong. There are 13 residues in the CDR3. Germline V gene sequence: CDR1 MNHEY, CDR2 SMNVEV (reference sequence). CDR3 loop: CATRQGNSNEQYF. For the CDR3, the DNA is TGTGCCACCAGACAGGGGAATTCGAATGAGCAGTACTTC.

This clonotype has only a few counts. The chain joins TRBV29-1 to TRBJ2-5; D is uncertain. The CDR3 runs to 11 residues. CDR1 and CDR2 from the germline V gene are SQVTM and ANQGSEA. Trimming shortened V by 7 bases and J by 2 bases, and 8 bases separated the two germline ends. The CDR3 loop is CSAGRQETQYF. The CDR3 region has the DNA TGCAGCGCCGGACGACAAGAGACCCAGTACTTC.

About this clonotype: A much larger clone differs from this one at a single base, so this may be a read error. This rearrangement joins TRBV18 to TRBJ2-1, with D perhaps TRBD1 (5 bases). Trimming cost V 0 bases and J 2 bases, with 14 bases left between them. CDR1 and CDR2 (germline): KGHSH, LQKENI. The CDR3 length is 17 residues. CDR3 sequence: CASSPPVRKDTYNEQFF. In nucleotides, the CDR3 is TGTGCCAGCTCACCACCGGTCCGGAAGGACACCTACAATGAGCAGTTCTTC.

This clonotype was seen a few times. The chain couples TRBV6-1 to TRBJ1-4; no clear D. The CDR3 contains 15 residues. Germline V gene sequence: CDR1 MNHNS, CDR2 SASEGT. V gave up 5 bases and J gave up 8 bases, with 18 bases separating them. CDR3 sequence: CASSLYEGGREKLFF. In DNA, the CDR3 is TGTGCCAGCAGTTTATACGAGGGAGGGAGAGAAAAACTGTTTTTT.

This rearrangement joins TRBV6-2 or TRBV6-3 to TRBJ2-2; D uncertain. The germline gives CDR1 MNHEY, CDR2 SVGEGT. V lost 7 bases and J 9 bases, leaving 18 bases between the germline ends. CDR3 size: 14 residues. The CDR3 sequence: CASTHEISGRELFF. CDR3 nucleotides: TGTGCCAGCACCCACGAGATTTCAGGAAGGGAGCTGTTTTTT.

This clonotype turned up a few times. The chain is built from TRBV19 and TRBJ1-5; D gene ambiguous. This CDR3 comprises 11 residues. Germline lookup yields CDR1 LNHDA and CDR2 SQIVND (reference sequence). Trimming removed 6 bases from V and 9 bases from J, with 9 bases in between. The chain's CDR3 is CASSLPGPQHF. The CDR3 region has the DNA TGTGCCAGTAGCCTACCGGGGCCCCAGCATTTT.

This clonotype was detected many times. The rearrangement links TRBV7-2 to TRBJ2-7; maybe TRBD2 (6 bases). Trimming pared 3 bases from V and 6 bases from J, leaving 15 bases between. The germline V gene has CDR1 SGHTA and CDR2 FQGNSA. The CDR3 is 14 residues long. CDR3 in DNA: TGTGCCAGCAGCTTCTCCCGAGCAGCGGGCGAGCAGTACTTC. Amino acid sequence: CASSFSRAAGEQYF.

This sequence joins TRBV7-9 and TRBJ2-2; D ambiguous. CDR3 length equals 17 residues. The V end lost 5 bases, the J end lost 4 bases, and 20 bases lay between the germline ends. Germline CDR1 reads SEHNR; CDR2 reads FQNEAQ (reference sequence). CDR3 DNA sequence: TGTGCCAGCAGCCGCAGCCCGGTCGCGTACTTCACCGGGGAGCTGTTTTTT. Encoded protein: CASSRSPVAYFTGELFF.

Many counts were recorded for this clonotype. V and J are TRBV7-3 and TRBJ2-7; D is ambiguous. The CDR3 covers 13 residues. V was cut by 3 bases and J by 3 bases, with 9 bases left in between. Germline-derived CDR1 and CDR2 are SGHTA and FQGTGA. For the CDR3, the DNA is TGTGCCAGCAGCTTCGGTCCTCGCTACGAGCAGTACTTC. Residues: CASSFGPRYEQYF.

This clonotype was recorded at least ten times. This chain links TRBV3-1 with TRBJ2-1; 7 bases agree with TRBD2. Germline assignment: CDR1 LGHDT and CDR2 YNNKEL (reference sequence). V dropped 0 bases and J dropped 10; count of bases not matched to a gene: 15. The length of the CDR3 is 17 residues. In nucleotides, the CDR3 is TGTGCCAGCAGCCAAGATAGTCGCGGGAGACGATACTCAGAGCAGTTCTTC. It specifies CASSQDSRGRRYSEQFF.

This clonotype was detected ten times or more. The genes are TRBV12-3 or TRBV12-4 and TRBJ2-2; D might be TRBD2 (6 bases). Trimming took off 1 base at V and 1 base at J, with 7 bases between the two ends. This CDR3 is 15 amino acids long. Written as DNA, the CDR3 is TGTGCCAGCAGTTTAGGTAGCGGGAACACCGGGGAGCTGTTTTTT. Amino acid sequence: CASSLGSGNTGELFF.

This clonotype was seen at least ten times. This chain links TRBV2 with TRBJ2-6; D is ambiguous. V was pared by 2 bases and J by 0 bases, with 8 bases between. Germline lookup yields CDR1 SNHLY and CDR2 FYNNEI. The CDR3 is made up of 16 amino acids. The chain's CDR3 is CASSEMFLSGANVLTF. The CDR3 region has the DNA TGTGCCAGCAGTGAAATGTTTCTCTCTGGGGCCAACGTCCTGACTTTC.

This clonotype was counted between two and nine times. V gene TRBV30 combines with J gene TRBJ2-1; 11 bases align to TRBD2. Near its end, the DNA agrees better with TRBJ2-7, so the J call may be wrong. The germline V gene encodes CDR1 GTSNPN and CDR2 SVGIG (reference sequence). CDR3 length: 17 amino acids. The CDR3 loop is CAWSGGGGRLAGNEQYF. The CDR3 DNA is TGTGCCTGGAGCGGAGGGGGGGGGCGACTAGCGGGAAATGAGCAGTACTTC.

This clonotype was seen ten or more times. The genes are TRBV5-1 and TRBJ2-3; D possibly corresponds to TRBD1 (6 bases). Germline V gives CDR1 SGHRS, CDR2 YFSETQ. V lost 3 bases, J lost 0 bases, and 11 bases lay in between. The CDR3 contains 15 residues. CDR3 DNA: TGCGCCAGCAGCTGGAACGGACAGAGCACAGATACGCAGTATTTT. As protein: CASSWNGQSTDTQYF. Full variable domain (missing parts from reference TRBV5-1 and TRBJ2-3): KAGVTQTPRYLIKTRGQQVTLSCSPISGHRSVSWYQQTPGQGLQFLFEYFSETQRNKGNFPGRFSGRQFSNSRSEMNVSTLELGDSALYLCASSWNGQSTDTQYFGPGTRLTVL.

The table lists this clonotype with a count of one. A clone one base away is much larger, so this may be a read error. The chain couples TRBV27 to TRBJ1-1; weak D call: TRBD1 (6 bases). The germline CDR1 and CDR2 sequences are MNHEY and SMNVEV (reference sequence). V was trimmed by 2 bases and J by 1 base, leaving 17 bases between them. The CDR3 length is 17 residues. CDR3 region: CASSLEAGTQRNTEAFF. For the CDR3, the DNA is TGTGCCAGCAGTTTAGAAGCCGGGACACAGAGGAACACTGAAGCTTTCTTT.

The chain carries TRBV7-9 and TRBJ2-1, with TRBD2 matching 7 bases. Per germline, CDR1 SEHNR and CDR2 FQNEAQ (reference sequence). This CDR3 is 16 amino acids long. Losses at the gene ends were 4 bases for V and 0 bases for J; bases not matched to a gene: 6. The CDR3 spells CASSSSGDLSYNEQFF. In DNA, the CDR3 is TGTGCCAGCAGCTCTAGCGGAGACCTCTCCTACAATGAGCAGTTCTTC.

This rearrangement joins TRBV11-2 to TRBJ1-2; tentative D call: TRBD1 (5 bases). The CDR3 has 15 amino acids. Trimming took off 5 bases at V and 1 base at J, with 14 bases between the two ends. The germline V gene encodes CDR1 SGHAT and CDR2 FQNNGV. The CDR3 loop reads CASSVGTGFNYGYTF. Here the CDR3 DNA reads TGTGCCAGCAGCGTCGGTACAGGCTTTAACTATGGCTACACCTTC.

This clonotype was detected many times. The rearrangement uses TRBV6-1 and TRBJ1-1, with 8 bases lining up with TRBD1. Unmatched junction bases numbered 8, after V lost 6 bases and J lost 2 bases. Germline V CDR1 and CDR2: MNHNS, SASEGT. The CDR3 is 15 amino acids. The CDR3 DNA sequence: TGTGCCAGCAGGTCTCAGGGGGCGTTTAACACTGAAGCTTTCTTT. Amino acid sequence: CASRSQGAFNTEAFF.

This clonotype was recorded at least ten times. The chain carries TRBV14 and TRBJ2-1, with D unclear. Germline CDR1 and CDR2: SGHDN and FVKESK. The V and J ends lost 4 bases and 0 bases respectively, with 10 bases between them. The CDR3 extends over 15 amino acids. The CDR3 here is CASSPNYLSYNEQFF. The DNA for the CDR3 is TGTGCCAGCAGCCCGAACTATCTCTCCTACAATGAGCAGTTCTTC.

J is TRBJ2-3 and V is TRBV20-1, with D tentatively TRBD2 (5 bases). This CDR3 region has 14 residues. Germline lookup yields CDR1 DFQATT and CDR2 SNEGSKA (reference sequence). V lost 3 bases, J lost 4 bases, and 14 bases lay in between. The CDR3 nucleotides are TGCAGTGCTAGTGGTGGGCGGGTGTCAGATACGCAGTATTTT. Protein product: CSASGGRVSDTQYF.

There are many counts of this clonotype. The chain combines TRBV7-8 with TRBJ2-5, with TRBD2 matching over 7 bases. The CDR3 sequence is 18 residues long. Germline CDR1 SGHVS, CDR2 FQNEAQ. V lost 3 bases and J lost 3; bases outside the gene matches: 16. The CDR3 bases are TGTGCCAGCAGCTTTAATATTCCGGGACTACCAACTAAAGAGACCCAGTACTTC. Residues: CASSFNIPGLPTKETQYF.

A remark on this clonotype: A junction boundary mismatches the germline segment, possibly from a read error. The rearrangement links TRBV6-1 to TRBJ2-2, with D possibly being TRBD2 (5 bases). This CDR3 region has 13 residues. Germline lookup yields CDR1 MNHNS and CDR2 SASEGT. CDR3 amino acids: CASRTTNTGELLF. The CDR3 DNA reads TGTGCCAGCAGGACGACTAACACCGGGGAGCTGCTTTTT.

This clonotype has ten or more counts. V gene TRBV30 combines with J gene TRBJ2-5; unclear D gene. CDR1 is GTSNPN, CDR2 SVGIG, per germline (reference sequence). Trimming removed 2 bases at V and 13 bases at J, with 17 bases between. The CDR3 sequence is 12 residues long. The CDR3 spells CAWSPNALRLYF. Here the CDR3 DNA reads TGTGCCTGGAGTCCCAACGCCCTGAGATTGTACTTC.

This clonotype was picked up many times. This chain uses TRBV12-3 or TRBV12-4 with TRBJ1-1, with 10 bases that match TRBD1. Germline trimming cut 7 bases from V and 5 bases from J; bases unmatched to any gene: 7. The length of the CDR3 is 14 residues. The CDR3 spells CASILTGGLTEAFF. The CDR3 region has the DNA TGTGCCAGCATCCTGACAGGGGGCTTAACTGAAGCTTTCTTT.

This clonotype was detected only a few times. This chain connects TRBV19 to TRBJ2-2; TRBD1 agrees at 11 bases. This CDR3 is built from 17 residues. The germline V gene encodes CDR1 LNHDA and CDR2 SQIVND (reference sequence). V dropped 3 bases and J dropped 4; count of bases not matched to a gene: 7. The CDR3 DNA reads TGTGCCAGTAGTATGTCCTTGGGGACAGGGGGCACCGGGGAGCTGTTTTTT. Translation gives CASSMSLGTGGTGELFF.

This clonotype was counted many times. The chain is built from TRBV5-8 and TRBJ2-1, with 11 bases aligning to TRBD2. This CDR3 has 16 residues. The germline V gene encodes CDR1 SGHTS and CDR2 YDEGEE. V shed 2 bases and J 7 bases; nucleotides not matched to a gene: 8. CDR3 protein: CASSLDLAGGSNEQFF. As DNA, the CDR3 is TGTGCCAGCAGCTTAGATCTAGCGGGAGGCTCGAATGAGCAGTTCTTC.

CDR3: CASSLLSAGTSSYEQYF. CDR3 nucleotides: TGTGCCAGCAGCTTACTATCGGCGGGAACGAGCTCCTACGAGCAGTACTTC. J is TRBJ2-7 and V is TRBV7-2; tentatively, D is TRBD2 (6 bases). Between the trimmed V and J ends, which lost 2 bases and 0 bases, there was a span of 17 bases. CDR3 length: 17 residues. Germline V lookup: CDR1 SGHTA, CDR2 FQGNSA.